Here is one TCR beta chain with its context. Its binding antigen is unknown. No per-base quality is available; no much larger clone lies one base away. The time point label of this sample denotes: baseline before first vaccination. Vaccinee samples came from UK trials COV001 and COV002, including a single-blind randomized controlled phase 2/3 trial of AZD1222 (ChAdOx1 nCoV-19) in healthy adults. For TCRbeta chain sequencing, PBMC samples from trial participants were taken at day 0 and at day 28 after the second dose. The sample belongs to a study of T cell responses to AZD1222 COVID-19 vaccine listed by TCRdb under 2021. Background for the entire study: AZD1222 recipients whose second dose came at about 4 weeks and those whose second dose came at about 12 weeks were combined into one group, since spike-specific TCR depth and breadth did not differ between the two schedules. A total of 230 to 250 trial participants underwent TCR sequencing, of whom around 200 received two doses of AZD1222 and about 26 received two doses of the MenACWY control vaccine. Trial participants were enrolled by age into subgroups of 18-55, 56-69 and 70-plus years, and around 150, 28 and 57 TCR-sequenced participants, respectively, were included in these subgroups.

The CDR3 regions of human TCRbeta chains were analyzed by immunosequencing. Concerning the study's data processing: Repertoire TCRs were checked for matches against a reference library of SARS-CoV-2-specific TCRs that had been generated using the MIRA antigen-specificity platform. Breadth meant the fraction of unique TCRs that were SARS-CoV-2-associated, whereas depth meant the fraction of total T cells that were SARS-CoV-2-associated. Using the MIRA data, each spike-specific TCR was assigned both to the spike region to which the TCR was reactive and to a CD4 or CD8 class. Log10-transformed breadth and depth values were compared by one-way ANOVA with Sidak's multiple comparisons tests. TCRdb retrieved this table from immuneACCESS and kept in-frame rearrangements only. Not all clones are present; in checked studies, unresolved V genes account for under half, and no reason is known for the remainder. Clonal size and the V and J genes are those of that table, whereas D and trimming came from the DNA. Present in this sample are roughly 80,000 clones, 75% to 90% of which were seen just once. More than 5% of the sample is held by the ten biggest clonotypes.

Broad study findings and their caveats: Because no day 14 peak-response samples were available, repertoires were characterized only after the peak T cell response. Participants were mostly white British, with more females than males. The authors suggested clonal diversity may have been underestimated. Conclusions about previously exposed vaccinees are limited because only five to seven AZD1222 recipients were SARS-CoV-2 seropositive at baseline. Spike-specific TCR breadth and depth rose significantly after two AZD1222 doses compared with day 0 and with MenACWY recipients. The whole spike protein was spanned by vaccine-associated CD4 TCRs, and dominant responses were seen in regions 160-218 and 743-854. In the small 56-69-year group, the increase in depth fell short of significance, most likely because of low power. Reportedly, close to half of the unique spike-specific TCRs recognized epitopes lying outside the regions that are mutated in the B.1.351 and B.1.1.7 variants.

The sequence derives from an adult in good health. The sample here was peripheral blood, taken on day 0 of AZD1222 vaccination.

The sequenced DNA: TGTGCCAGCAGTTTAGGAGGGACACAGTATAGCAATCAGCCCCAGCATTTT. It is translated as CASSLGGTQYSNQPQHF. The sequence is built from TRBV28 and TRBJ1-5; the D segment could be TRBD1, given 6 matching bases. The germline V gene supplies CDR1 MDHEN and CDR2 SYDVKM. Cut back by 2 bases and 0 bases, the V and J ends lie 14 bases apart. Taken from cysteine to phenylalanine, the CDR3 has 17 residues. Just the 51-base CDR3 DNA is kept, in frame starting at base 1. With the rest looked up from the reference TRBV28 and TRBJ1-5 genes rather than sequenced, the full variable domain is DVKVTQSSRYLVKRTGEKVFLECVQDMDHENMFWYRQDPGLGLRLIYFSYDVKMKEKGDIPEGYSVSREKKERFSLILESASTNQTSMYLCASSLGGTQYSNQPQHFGDGTRLSIL.